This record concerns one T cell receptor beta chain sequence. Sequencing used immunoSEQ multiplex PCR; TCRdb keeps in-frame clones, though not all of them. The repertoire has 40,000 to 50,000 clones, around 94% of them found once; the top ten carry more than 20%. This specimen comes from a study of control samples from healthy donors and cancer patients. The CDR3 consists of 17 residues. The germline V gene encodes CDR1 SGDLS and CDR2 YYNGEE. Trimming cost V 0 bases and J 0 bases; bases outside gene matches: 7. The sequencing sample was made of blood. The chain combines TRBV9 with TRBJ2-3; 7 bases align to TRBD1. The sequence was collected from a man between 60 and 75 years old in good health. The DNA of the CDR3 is TGTGCCAGCAGCGTAGATGGGACAGAAGGTAGCACAGATACGCAGTATTTT. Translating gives CASSVDGTEGSTDTQYF. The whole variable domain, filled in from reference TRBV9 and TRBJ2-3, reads DSGVTQTPKHLITATGQRVTLRCSPRSGDLSVYWYQQSLDQGLQFLIQYYNGEERAKGNILERFSAQQFPDLHSELNLSSLELGDSALYFCASSVDGTEGSTDTQYFGPGTRLTVL.